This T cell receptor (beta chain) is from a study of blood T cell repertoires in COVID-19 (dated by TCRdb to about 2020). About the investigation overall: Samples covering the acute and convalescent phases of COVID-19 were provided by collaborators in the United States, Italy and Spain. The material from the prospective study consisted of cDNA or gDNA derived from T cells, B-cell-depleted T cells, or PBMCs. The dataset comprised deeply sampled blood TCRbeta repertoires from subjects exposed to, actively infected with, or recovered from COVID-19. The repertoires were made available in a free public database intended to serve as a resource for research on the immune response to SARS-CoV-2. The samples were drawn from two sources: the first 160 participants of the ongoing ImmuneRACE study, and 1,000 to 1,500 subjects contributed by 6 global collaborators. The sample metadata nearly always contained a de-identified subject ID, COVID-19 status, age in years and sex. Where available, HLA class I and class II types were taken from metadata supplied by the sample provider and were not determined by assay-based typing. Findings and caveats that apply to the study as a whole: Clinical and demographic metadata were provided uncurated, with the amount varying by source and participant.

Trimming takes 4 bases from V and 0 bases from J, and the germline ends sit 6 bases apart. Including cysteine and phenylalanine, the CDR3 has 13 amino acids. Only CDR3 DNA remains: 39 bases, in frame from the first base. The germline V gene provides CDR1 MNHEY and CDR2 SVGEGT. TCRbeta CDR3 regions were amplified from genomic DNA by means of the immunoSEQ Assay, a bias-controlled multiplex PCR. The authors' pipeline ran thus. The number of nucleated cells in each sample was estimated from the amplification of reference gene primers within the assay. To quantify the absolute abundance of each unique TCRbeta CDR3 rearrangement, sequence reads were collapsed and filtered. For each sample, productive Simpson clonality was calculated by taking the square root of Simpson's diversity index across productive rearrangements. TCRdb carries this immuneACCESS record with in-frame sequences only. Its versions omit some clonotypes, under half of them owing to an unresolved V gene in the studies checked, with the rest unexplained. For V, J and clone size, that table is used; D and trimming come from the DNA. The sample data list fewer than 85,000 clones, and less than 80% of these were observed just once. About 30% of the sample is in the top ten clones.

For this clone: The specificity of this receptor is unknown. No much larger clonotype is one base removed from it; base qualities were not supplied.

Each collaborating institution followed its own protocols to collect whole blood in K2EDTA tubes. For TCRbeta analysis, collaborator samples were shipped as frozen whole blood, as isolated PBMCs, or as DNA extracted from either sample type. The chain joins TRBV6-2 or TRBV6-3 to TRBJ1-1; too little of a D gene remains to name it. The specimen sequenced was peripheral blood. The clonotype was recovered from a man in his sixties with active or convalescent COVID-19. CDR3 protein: CASSSVMNTEAFF. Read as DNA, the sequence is TGTGCCAGCAGTTCGGTCATGAACACTGAAGCTTTCTTT.